One and the same sample provided the 30 T cell receptor beta chains below, sequenced in a study of blood T cell repertoires in COVID-19. Repertoires were generated with immunoSEQ multiplex PCR, while TCRdb's copy carries only in-frame clones and drops some. Here the sample spans approximately 480,000 clones, roughly nine tenths being singletons. What was sequenced was peripheral blood. The receptors shown here come from a man younger than 35 with COVID-19, enrolled during active disease.

This rearrangement joins TRBV2 to TRBJ2-7; TRBD2 might be the D (6 bases). This CDR3 has 15 residues. Trimming cost V 7 bases and J 3 bases, with 19 bases left between them. Germline V gene sequence: CDR1 SNHLY, CDR2 FYNNEI. As DNA, the CDR3 is TGTGCCAGCATAGGGCGGGAATCCAGTTTCTACGAGCAGTACTTC. Translation: CASIGRESSFYEQYF.

The DNA for the CDR3 is TGTGCCAGCAGTTTACTACCGCTTGGCACAGATACGCAGTATTTT. It is translated as CASSLLPLGTDTQYF. The V call is TRBV27, the J call TRBJ2-3; D is ambiguous. V was clipped by 2 bases and J by 1 base, with 10 bases between them. This CDR3 is built from 15 residues. The V gene's germline CDR1 is MNHEY and CDR2 SMNVEV (reference sequence).

On this clone itself: Distinct nucleotide sequences in the sample also encode this CDR3. The chain has TRBV12-3 or TRBV12-4 and TRBJ1-5; tentatively, D is TRBD1 (5 bases). The CDR3 loop spans 13 amino acids. The V gene lost 3 bases and the J gene lost 4 bases, with 7 bases spanning the gap. CDR3 in DNA: TGTGCCAGCAGTTTTGGGGGGAATCAGCCCCAGCATTTT. This codes for CASSFGGNQPQHF.

The V gene is TRBV6-5, the J gene TRBJ1-2; D ambiguous. In germline, CDR1 is MNHEY, CDR2 SVGAGI. Trimming removed 0 bases from V and 0 bases from J, with 11 bases in between. The length of the CDR3 is 16 residues. The CDR3, as DNA: TGTGCCAGCAGTTACTCGAGGGCGGGCCCTAACTATGGCTACACCTTC. It is translated as CASSYSRAGPNYGYTF.

The chain carries TRBV27 and TRBJ1-6; D may be TRBD1 (5 bases). V lost 6 bases, J lost 14 bases, and 20 bases lay in between. The CDR3 is 14 amino acids. CDR1 and CDR2 from the germline V gene are MNHEY and SMNVEV (reference sequence). For the CDR3, the DNA is TGTGCCAGCAGGTCGACCGTTTCCAGGGCCACCCTCCACTTT. It is translated as CASRSTVSRATLHF.

V gene TRBV3-1 (or the pseudogene TRBV3-2) combines with J gene TRBJ1-6; D is uncertain. CDR1 LGHDT and CDR2 YNNKEL come from the germline V gene (reference sequence). With 1 base removed from V and 8 bases from J, the gap between germline ends came to 12 bases. The CDR3 sequence is 15 residues long. CDR3 nucleotide sequence: TGTGCCAGCAGCCAAGTTATTGAAGCGGATTCACCCCTCCACTTT. Translation gives CASSQVIEADSPLHF.

V usage is TRBV7-2 and J usage is TRBJ2-3; D gene ambiguous. The CDR3 is 13 amino acids. Trimming removed 1 base at V and 7 bases at J, with 9 bases between. CDR1 is SGHTA, CDR2 FQGNSA, per germline. CDR3: CASSLGWAHTQYF. The CDR3 DNA reads TGTGCCAGCAGCTTAGGGTGGGCCCATACGCAGTATTTT.

The chain couples TRBV18 to TRBJ1-2; unclear D gene. The CDR3 extends over 14 amino acids. The V end lost 2 bases, the J end lost 0 bases, and 7 bases lay between the germline ends. Germline V gene data show CDR1 as KGHSH and CDR2 as LQKENI. In DNA form, the CDR3 reads TGTGCCAGCTCACCAGGCCTAGCTAACTATGGCTACACCTTC. As protein: CASSPGLANYGYTF.

The J gene is TRBJ1-2, the V gene TRBV6-5, with TRBD1 matching over 7 bases. V trimming: 6 bases; J trimming: 4 bases; junction bases outside the gene matches: 5. The CDR3 is 13 amino acids. Per germline, CDR1 MNHEY and CDR2 SVGAGI. CDR3 nucleotide sequence: TGTGCCAGCAGAGGACAGGAATCCTATGGCTACACCTTC. It yields the protein CASRGQESYGYTF.

This clone was counted a few times. The chain has TRBV28 and TRBJ1-2; no reliable D call. Looked up from germline, CDR1 is MDHEN and CDR2 is SYDVKM. The CDR3 contains 15 residues. V shed 4 bases and J shed 4 bases, with 16 bases lying between them. CDR3 sequence: CASSSLRRGPYGYTF. CDR3 nucleotides: TGTGCCAGCAGTTCGCTGAGACGAGGCCCCTATGGCTACACCTTC.

The chain recombines TRBV5-1 with TRBJ2-1; 12 bases are a match to TRBD2. The ends lost 4 bases at V and 7 bases at J; junction bases unmatched: 15. Germline V CDR1 and CDR2: SGHRS, YFSETQ. The CDR3 length is 18 residues. The CDR3, as DNA: TGCGCCAGCAGCCCGACAGGGGCACTAGCGGGAGGTAAGAATGAGCAGTTCTTC. It yields the protein CASSPTGALAGGKNEQFF.

The CDR3 reads CASSPRTGALNSPLHF. Written as DNA, the CDR3 is TGTGCCAGCTCACCCCGGACAGGGGCGCTTAATTCACCCCTCCACTTT. The rearrangement joins TRBV18 to TRBJ1-6; 9 positions match TRBD1. V lost 3 bases, J lost 6 bases, and 6 bases stayed unmatched. The CDR3 runs to 16 residues. CDR1 is KGHSH and CDR2 is LQKENI in the germline V gene.

The CDR3 DNA reads TGTGCCAGCAGCTTATTTGGACAGGTTGGCGGGGAGCTGTTTTTT. Protein: CASSLFGQVGGELFF. This chain connects TRBV7-8 to TRBJ2-2, with 7 bases identical to TRBD1. CDR1 and CDR2 from the germline V gene are SGHVS and FQNEAQ. V trimming: 2 bases; J trimming: 7 bases; junction bases outside the gene matches: 7. CDR3 length equals 15 residues. Full variable domain (remainder filled in from reference TRBV7-8 and TRBJ2-2): GAGVSQSPRYKVAKRGQDVALRCDPISGHVSLFWYQQALGQGPEFLTYFQNEAQLDKSGLPSDRFFAERPEGSVSTLKIQRTQQEDSAVYLCASSLFGQVGGELFFGEGSRLTVL.

This chain connects TRBV13 to TRBJ2-5, with 9 bases aligning to TRBD2. CDR3 length equals 14 residues. V trimming: 5 bases; J trimming: 2 bases; junction bases outside the gene matches: 3. Germline V gene sequence: CDR1 PRHDT, CDR2 FYEKMQ (reference sequence). The CDR3 DNA sequence: TGTGCCAGCAGCCTTACTAGCGGGCAAGAGACCCAGTACTTC. Protein sequence: CASSLTSGQETQYF.

The V and J genes are TRBV18 and TRBJ1-3, with unresolved D. Trimming pared 4 bases from V and 0 bases from J, leaving 10 bases between. This CDR3 has 15 residues. Germline CDR1 reads KGHSH; CDR2 reads LQKENI. Here the CDR3 DNA reads TGTGCCAGCTCACTCCGACAAAGCTCTGGAAACACCATATATTTT. This translates into CASSLRQSSGNTIYF.

V is TRBV25-1 and J is TRBJ1-6, with a possible D match to TRBD1 (5 bases). The length of the CDR3 is 15 residues. CDR1 MGHDK and CDR2 SYGVNS come from the germline V gene. V shed 5 bases and J shed 0 bases, with 8 bases lying between them. The CDR3 is CASSQGVSYNSPLHF. In DNA, the CDR3 is TGTGCCAGCAGTCAGGGCGTCTCCTATAATTCACCCCTCCACTTT.

This chain joins TRBV6-5 and TRBJ2-2; D perhaps matches TRBD1 (5 bases). V lost 8 bases to trimming and J lost 3 bases, with 16 bases between them. The CDR3 runs to 15 residues. Per germline, CDR1 MNHEY and CDR2 SVGAGI. For the CDR3, the DNA is TGTGCCAGCGCAACCTATCAAGGGGACACCGGGGAGCTGTTTTTT. It encodes CASATYQGDTGELFF.

The V call is TRBV7-8, the J call TRBJ1-1; 7 bases are a match to TRBD1. The CDR3 covers 14 residues. J was trimmed by 1 base and V by 5 bases; bases with no gene match: 4. Germline V lookup: CDR1 SGHVS, CDR2 FQNEAQ. The CDR3 sequence is CASSSDRENTEAFF. In DNA form, the CDR3 reads TGTGCCAGCAGCAGCGACAGGGAGAACACTGAAGCTTTCTTT.

The chain joins TRBV4-2 to TRBJ2-7; D possibly corresponds to TRBD2 (6 bases). Germline V gene data show CDR1 as LGHNA and CDR2 as YNFKEQ. Trimming took 1 base from V and 1 from J, leaving 14 bases between them. The CDR3 covers 16 residues. The DNA for the CDR3 is TGTGCCAGCAGCCAAGCTACGGGGACTTCGTCCTACGAGCAGTACTTC. Translated, it gives CASSQATGTSSYEQYF.

The chain uses TRBV4-2 and TRBJ1-2; TRBD1 agrees at 7 bases. The CDR3 sequence is 15 residues long. The germline V gene encodes CDR1 LGHNA and CDR2 YNFKEQ. The trim removed 0 bases at V and 2 bases at J, leaving 3 bases unmatched. The CDR3 protein is CASSQDSQGNYGYTF. CDR3 DNA: TGTGCCAGCAGCCAAGATTCACAGGGGAACTATGGCTACACCTTC.

The count of this clone is one. CDR3 in amino acids: CASSNDRLREKLFF. The CDR3 coding sequence is TGTGCCAGCAGTAATGACAGGTTGCGTGAAAAACTGTTTTTT. The rearrangement joins TRBV7-9 to TRBJ1-4; possibly TRBD1 for D (6 bases). V was cut by 6 bases and J by 7 bases, with 15 bases left in between. The length of the CDR3 is 14 residues. From germline, CDR1 is SEHNR and CDR2 FQNEAQ (reference sequence).

A note on this clone: The sample holds other DNA sequences that translate to the same CDR3. The CDR3 nucleotides are TGTGCCAGTAGTATGGACAGGGGCTACGAGCAGTACTTC. This sequence encodes CASSMDRGYEQYF. The rearrangement joins TRBV19 to TRBJ2-7; 9 bases are a match to TRBD1. The CDR3 consists of 13 residues. The junction had 0 bases not matched to a gene; V was cut back by 3 bases and J by 3 bases. Germline CDR1 LNHDA, CDR2 SQIVND (reference sequence).

The chain employs TRBV6-1 and TRBJ1-1; maybe TRBD1 (6 bases). The germline V gene has CDR1 MNHNS and CDR2 SASEGT. Trimming stripped 0 bases from V and 7 bases from J, with 18 bases between. The CDR3 totals 16 residues. Here the CDR3 DNA reads TGTGCCAGCAGTGAAGCCGCACCGGGGGGGGCATATGAAGCTTTCTTT. Its translation is CASSEAAPGGAYEAFF.

J is TRBJ2-7 and V is TRBV5-5; the D gene is possibly TRBD1 (5 bases). Trimming pared 5 bases from V and 5 bases from J, leaving 17 bases between. The CDR3 sequence is 14 residues long. Per the germline V gene, CDR1 is SGHKS and CDR2 is YYEKEE (reference sequence). The CDR3 here is CASRKQGGGDEQYF. In DNA form, the CDR3 reads TGTGCCAGCAGGAAGCAGGGTGGTGGGGACGAGCAGTACTTC. Using reference TRBV5-5 and TRBJ2-7 for the parts outside the CDR3, the full variable domain is DAGVTQSPTHLIKTRGQQVTLRCSPISGHKSVSWYQQVLGQGPQFIFQYYEKEERGRGNFPDRFSARQFPNYSSELNVNALLLGDSALYLCASRKQGGGDEQYFGPGTRLTVT.

The chain links TRBV4-1 to TRBJ2-1; maybe TRBD2 (5 bases). Germline loops: CDR1 MGHRA, CDR2 YSYEKL. The CDR3 contains 12 residues. Trimming took off 1 base at V and 9 bases at J, with 7 bases between the two ends. In nucleotides, the CDR3 is TGCGCCAGCAGCCAAGTGCTAGCTGAGCAGTTCTTC. Amino acids: CASSQVLAEQFF.

The J gene is TRBJ1-6, the V gene TRBV19; no firm D call. This CDR3 is 14 amino acids long. Germline CDR1 LNHDA, CDR2 SQIVND (reference sequence). Deletions cut 7 bases from V and 0 bases from J, with 7 bases between. CDR3: CASTFSSYNSPLHF. As DNA, the CDR3 is TGTGCCAGTACTTTCAGCTCCTATAATTCACCCCTCCACTTT.

The chain couples TRBV28 to TRBJ1-1; a weak D match, TRBD1 (6 bases). V was clipped by 7 bases and J by 4 bases, with 22 bases between them. This CDR3 region has 16 residues. Germline V CDR1 and CDR2: MDHEN, SYDVKM. The CDR3 sequence: CASTSGHSRNLTEAFF. CDR3 nucleotides: TGTGCCAGCACCTCGGGACATTCGAGAAATCTCACTGAAGCTTTCTTT.

This chain links TRBV27 with TRBJ2-7; no definite D call. This CDR3 is 13 amino acids long. Trimming took 2 bases from V and 3 from J, leaving 8 bases between them. Germline V lookup: CDR1 MNHEY, CDR2 SMNVEV (reference sequence). The DNA of the CDR3 is TGTGCCAGCAGTTTAATGCGTTTCTACGAGCAGTACTTC. Amino acids: CASSLMRFYEQYF.

The V gene is TRBV6-6, the J gene TRBJ2-7; 8 nucleotides line up with TRBD1. This CDR3 has 12 residues. Trimming cost V 7 bases and J 6 bases; bases outside gene matches: 5. Germline CDR1 and CDR2: MNHNY and SVGAGI (reference sequence). CDR3 DNA sequence: TGTGCCAGCACCAAAACAGGGGGCGAGCAGTACTTC. Protein: CASTKTGGEQYF.

V gene TRBV4-2 combines with J gene TRBJ1-2, with D maybe TRBD1 (6 bases). Between the trimmed V and J ends, which lost 4 bases and 2 bases, there was a span of 20 bases. The germline CDR1 and CDR2 sequences are LGHNA and YNFKEQ. The CDR3 contains 17 residues. CDR3 coding DNA: TGTGCCAGCAGCCGCAGCCCCTCGGGACAAAAGAACTATGGCTACACCTTC. Translation: CASSRSPSGQKNYGYTF.